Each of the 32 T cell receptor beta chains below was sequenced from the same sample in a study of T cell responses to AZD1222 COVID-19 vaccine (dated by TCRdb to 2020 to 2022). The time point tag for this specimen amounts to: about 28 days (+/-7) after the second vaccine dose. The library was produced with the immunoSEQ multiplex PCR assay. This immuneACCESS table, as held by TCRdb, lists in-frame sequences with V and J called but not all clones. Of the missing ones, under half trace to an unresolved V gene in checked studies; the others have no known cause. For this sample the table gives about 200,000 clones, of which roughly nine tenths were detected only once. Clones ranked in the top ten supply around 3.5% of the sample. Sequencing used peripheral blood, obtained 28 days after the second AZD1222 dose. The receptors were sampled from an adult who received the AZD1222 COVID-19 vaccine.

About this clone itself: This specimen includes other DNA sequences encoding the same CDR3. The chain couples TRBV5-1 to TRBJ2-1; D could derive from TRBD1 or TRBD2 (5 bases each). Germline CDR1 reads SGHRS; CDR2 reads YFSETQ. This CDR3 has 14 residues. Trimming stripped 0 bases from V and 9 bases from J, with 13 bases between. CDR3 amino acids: CASSLGQGEGEQFF. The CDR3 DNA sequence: TGCGCCAGCAGCTTGGGGCAGGGTGAGGGTGAGCAGTTCTTC.

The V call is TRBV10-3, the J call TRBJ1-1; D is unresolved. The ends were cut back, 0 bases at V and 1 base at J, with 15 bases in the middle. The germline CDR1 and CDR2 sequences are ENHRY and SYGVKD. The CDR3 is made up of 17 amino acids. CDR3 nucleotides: TGTGCCATCAGTGAGTCCGGGAGGCAATCGGCGAACACTGAAGCTTTCTTT. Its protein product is CAISESGRQSANTEAFF.

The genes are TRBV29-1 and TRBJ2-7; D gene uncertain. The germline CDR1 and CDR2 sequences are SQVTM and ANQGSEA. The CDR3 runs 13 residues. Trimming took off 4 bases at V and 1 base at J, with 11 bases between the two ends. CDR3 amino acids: CSVVSLVSYEQYF. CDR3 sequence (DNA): TGCAGCGTTGTGTCGCTGGTTTCCTACGAGCAGTACTTC.

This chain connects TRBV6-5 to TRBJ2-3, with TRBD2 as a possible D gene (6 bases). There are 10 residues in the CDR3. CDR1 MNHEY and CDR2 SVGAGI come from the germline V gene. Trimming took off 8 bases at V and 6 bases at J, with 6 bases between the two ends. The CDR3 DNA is TGTGCCAGCGGGGGGGATACGCAGTATTTT. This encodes CASGGDTQYF.

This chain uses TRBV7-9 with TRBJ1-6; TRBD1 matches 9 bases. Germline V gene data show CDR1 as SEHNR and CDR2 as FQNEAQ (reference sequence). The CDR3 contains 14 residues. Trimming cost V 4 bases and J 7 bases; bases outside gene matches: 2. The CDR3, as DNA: TGTGCCAGCAGCTCGGGACAGGGAAATTCACCCCTCCACTTT. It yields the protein CASSSGQGNSPLHF.

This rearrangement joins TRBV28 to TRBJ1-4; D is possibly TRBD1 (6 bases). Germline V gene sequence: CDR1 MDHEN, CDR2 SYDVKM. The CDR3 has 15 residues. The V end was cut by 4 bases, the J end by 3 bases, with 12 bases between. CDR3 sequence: CASSSQDSSNEKLFF. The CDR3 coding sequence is TGTGCCAGCAGTTCCCAGGACAGTTCTAATGAAAAACTGTTTTTT.

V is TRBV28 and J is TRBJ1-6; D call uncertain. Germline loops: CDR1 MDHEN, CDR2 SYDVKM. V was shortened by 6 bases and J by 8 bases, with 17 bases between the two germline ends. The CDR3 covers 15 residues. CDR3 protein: CASSNPSPSDSPLHF. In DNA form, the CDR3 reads TGTGCCAGCAGCAACCCCAGTCCCTCGGATTCACCCCTCCACTTT.

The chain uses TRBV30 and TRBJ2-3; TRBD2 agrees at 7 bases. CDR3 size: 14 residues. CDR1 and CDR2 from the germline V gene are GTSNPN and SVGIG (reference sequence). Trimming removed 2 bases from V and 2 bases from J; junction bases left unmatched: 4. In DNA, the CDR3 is TGTGCCTGGAGTATCCTAGCGGTCACAGATACGCAGTATTTT. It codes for CAWSILAVTDTQYF.

CDR3 DNA: TGTGCCAGCAGCCAAGAGGACAGGGCTACTGAAGCTTTCTTT. Its protein is CASSQEDRATEAFF. The chain combines TRBV3-1 (or the pseudogene TRBV3-2) with TRBJ1-1, with 8 bases identical to TRBD1. The CDR3 is 14 residues long. V was clipped by 0 bases and J by 5 bases; unmatched bases: 2. The germline gives CDR1 LGHDT, CDR2 YNNKEL (reference sequence).

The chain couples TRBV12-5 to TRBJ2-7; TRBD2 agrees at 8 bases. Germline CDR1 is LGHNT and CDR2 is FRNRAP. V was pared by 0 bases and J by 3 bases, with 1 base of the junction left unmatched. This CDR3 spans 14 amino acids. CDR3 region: CASGLVGTSYEQYF. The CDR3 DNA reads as TGTGCTAGTGGTTTGGTCGGGACTAGCTACGAGCAGTACTTC.

CDR3 loop: CASSYLAGGETQYF. CDR3 DNA sequence: TGTGCCAGCAGTTACTTAGCCGGCGGGGAGACCCAGTACTTC. This sequence joins TRBV6-6 and TRBJ2-5, with D possibly matching TRBD2 (5 bases). Trimming shortened V by 1 base and J by 5 bases, and 11 bases separated the two germline ends. The CDR3 runs 14 residues. Germline CDR1 is MNHNY and CDR2 is SVGAGI (reference sequence).

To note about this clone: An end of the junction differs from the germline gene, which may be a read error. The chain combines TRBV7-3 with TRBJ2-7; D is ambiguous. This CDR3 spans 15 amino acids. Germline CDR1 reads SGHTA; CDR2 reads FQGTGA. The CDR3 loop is CASSPLTKDSNEQYF. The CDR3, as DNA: TGTGCCAGCAGCCCCTTGACCAAAGACTCCAACGAGCAGTACTTC.

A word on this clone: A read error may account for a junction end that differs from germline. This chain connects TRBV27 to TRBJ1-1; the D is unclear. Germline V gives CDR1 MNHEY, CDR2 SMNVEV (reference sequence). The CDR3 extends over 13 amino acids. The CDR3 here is CASSLEGLSEVFF. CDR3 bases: TGTGCCAGCAGTTTAGAGGGCCTATCTGAAGTTTTCTTT.

The CDR3, as DNA: TGTGCCAGCAGCTGCCCTATTGTCGGGACCACCTACTACGAGCAGTACTTC. Translated: CASSCPIVGTTYYEQYF. The chain links TRBV5-6 to TRBJ2-7; D may match TRBD1 or TRBD2 (5 bases each). The CDR3 is 17 residues long. Germline V lookup: CDR1 SGHDT, CDR2 YYEEEE. With 3 bases removed from V and 3 bases from J, the gap between germline ends came to 22 bases. The variable domain in full, completed from reference TRBV5-6 and TRBJ2-7, reads DAGVTQSPTHLIKTRGQQVTLRCSPKSGHDTVSWYQQALGQGPQFIFQYYEEEERQRGNFPDRFSGHQFPNYSSELNVNALLLGDSALYLCASSCPIVGTTYYEQYFGPGTRLTVT.

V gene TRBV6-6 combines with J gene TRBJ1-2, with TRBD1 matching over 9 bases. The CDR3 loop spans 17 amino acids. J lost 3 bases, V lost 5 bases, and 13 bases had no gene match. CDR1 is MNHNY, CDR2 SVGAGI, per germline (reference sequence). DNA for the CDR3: TGTGCCAGCAGTCCTGGGACAGGGCTTAAGGAGGACTATGGCTACACCTTC. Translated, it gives CASSPGTGLKEDYGYTF.

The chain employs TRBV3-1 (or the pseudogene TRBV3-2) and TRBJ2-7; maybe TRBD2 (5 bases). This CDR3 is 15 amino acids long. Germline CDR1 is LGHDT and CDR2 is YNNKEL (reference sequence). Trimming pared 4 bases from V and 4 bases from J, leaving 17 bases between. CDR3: CASSLQSGHPYEQYF. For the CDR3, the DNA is TGTGCCAGCAGCCTCCAGAGCGGCCACCCTTACGAGCAGTACTTC.

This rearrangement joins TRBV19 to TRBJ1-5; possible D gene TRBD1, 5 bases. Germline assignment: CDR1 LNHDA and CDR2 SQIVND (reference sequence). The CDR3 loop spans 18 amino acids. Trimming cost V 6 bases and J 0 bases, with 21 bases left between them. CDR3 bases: TGTGCCAGTAGCCCCTGGATGCGGGGGACCCGTAGCAATCAGCCCCAGCATTTT. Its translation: CASSPWMRGTRSNQPQHF.

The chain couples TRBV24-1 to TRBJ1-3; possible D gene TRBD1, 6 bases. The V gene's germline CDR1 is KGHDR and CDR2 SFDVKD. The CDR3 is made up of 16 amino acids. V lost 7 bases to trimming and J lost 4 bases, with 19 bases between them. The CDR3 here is CATSAGTPGSGNTIYF. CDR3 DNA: TGTGCCACCAGCGCCGGGACACCAGGATCCGGAAACACCATATATTTT.

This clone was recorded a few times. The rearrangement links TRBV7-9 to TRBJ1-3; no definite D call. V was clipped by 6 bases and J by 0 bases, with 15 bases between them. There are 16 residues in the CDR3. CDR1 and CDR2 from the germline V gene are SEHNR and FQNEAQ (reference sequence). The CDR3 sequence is CASSFGKARSGNTIYF. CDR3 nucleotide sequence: TGTGCCAGCAGTTTCGGTAAAGCCCGCTCTGGAAACACCATATATTTT.

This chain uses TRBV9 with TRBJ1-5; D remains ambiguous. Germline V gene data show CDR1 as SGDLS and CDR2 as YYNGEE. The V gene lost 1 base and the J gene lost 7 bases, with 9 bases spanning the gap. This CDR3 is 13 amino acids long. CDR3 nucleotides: TGTGCCAGCAGCGTACGGCCCGACCAGCCCCAGCATTTT. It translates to CASSVRPDQPQHF.

The chain's CDR3 is CASSLGGRGQPQHF. The CDR3 DNA is TGTGCCAGCAGCTTAGGGGGGCGCGGGCAGCCCCAGCATTTT. The gene calls are TRBV13 and TRBJ1-5; tentatively, D is TRBD1 (5 bases). CDR3 length: 14 amino acids. Trimming took off 0 bases at V and 7 bases at J, with 10 bases between the two ends. Germline V lookup: CDR1 PRHDT, CDR2 FYEKMQ (reference sequence).

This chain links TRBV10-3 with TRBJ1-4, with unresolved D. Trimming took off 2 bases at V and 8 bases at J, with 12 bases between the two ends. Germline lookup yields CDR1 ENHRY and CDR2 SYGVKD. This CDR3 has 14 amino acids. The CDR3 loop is CAISEGFAGEKLFF. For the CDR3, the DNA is TGTGCCATCAGTGAGGGATTCGCTGGCGAAAAACTGTTTTTT.

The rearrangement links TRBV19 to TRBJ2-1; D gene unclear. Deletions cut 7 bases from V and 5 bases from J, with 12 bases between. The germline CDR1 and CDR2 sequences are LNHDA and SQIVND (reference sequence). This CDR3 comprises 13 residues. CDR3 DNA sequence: TGTGCCAGTACTATTGACTCGGACAATGAGCAGTTCTTC. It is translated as CASTIDSDNEQFF.

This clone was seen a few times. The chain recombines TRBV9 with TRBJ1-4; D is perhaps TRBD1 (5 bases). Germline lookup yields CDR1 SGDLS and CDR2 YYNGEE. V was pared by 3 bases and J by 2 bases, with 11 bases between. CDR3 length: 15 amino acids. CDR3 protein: CASSGGSLTNEKLFF. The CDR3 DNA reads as TGTGCCAGCAGCGGGGGGTCTTTGACTAATGAAAAACTGTTTTTT.

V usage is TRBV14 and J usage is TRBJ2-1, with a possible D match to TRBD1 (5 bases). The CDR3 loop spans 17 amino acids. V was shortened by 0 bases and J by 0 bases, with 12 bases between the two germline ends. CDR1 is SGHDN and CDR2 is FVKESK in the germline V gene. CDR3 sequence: CASSQERRASSYNEQFF. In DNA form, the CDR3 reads TGTGCCAGCAGCCAAGAACGCAGGGCGAGCTCCTACAATGAGCAGTTCTTC. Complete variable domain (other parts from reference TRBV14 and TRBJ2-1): EAGVTQFPSHSVIEKGQTVTLRCDPISGHDNLYWYRRVMGKEIKFLLHFVKESKQDESGMPNNRFLAERTGGTYSTLKVQPAELEDSGVYFCASSQERRASSYNEQFFGPGTRLTVL.

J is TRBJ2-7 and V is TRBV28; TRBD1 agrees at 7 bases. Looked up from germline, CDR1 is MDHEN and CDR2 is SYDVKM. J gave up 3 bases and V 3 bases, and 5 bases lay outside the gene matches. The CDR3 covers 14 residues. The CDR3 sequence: CASSLSGQNYEQYF. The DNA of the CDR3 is TGTGCCAGCAGTTTGTCGGGACAGAACTACGAGCAGTACTTC.

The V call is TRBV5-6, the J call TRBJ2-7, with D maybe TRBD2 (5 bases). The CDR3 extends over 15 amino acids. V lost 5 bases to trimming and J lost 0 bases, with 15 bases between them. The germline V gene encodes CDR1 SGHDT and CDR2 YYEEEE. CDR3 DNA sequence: TGTGCCAGCAGTATGACGGGGTCCCTCTCCTACGAGCAGTACTTC. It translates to CASSMTGSLSYEQYF.

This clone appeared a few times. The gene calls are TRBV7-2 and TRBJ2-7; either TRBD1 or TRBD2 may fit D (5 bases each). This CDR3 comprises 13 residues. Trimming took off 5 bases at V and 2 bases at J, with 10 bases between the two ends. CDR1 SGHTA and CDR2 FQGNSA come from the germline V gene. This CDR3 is CASSRDLTYEQYF. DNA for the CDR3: TGTGCCAGCAGCAGGGACCTTACCTACGAGCAGTACTTC.

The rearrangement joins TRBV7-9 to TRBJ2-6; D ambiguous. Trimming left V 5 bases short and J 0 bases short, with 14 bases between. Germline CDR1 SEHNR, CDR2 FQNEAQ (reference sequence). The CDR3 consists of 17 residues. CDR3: CASSPKGLSSGANVLTF. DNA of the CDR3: TGTGCCAGCAGCCCTAAAGGGTTGAGCTCTGGGGCCAACGTCCTGACTTTC.

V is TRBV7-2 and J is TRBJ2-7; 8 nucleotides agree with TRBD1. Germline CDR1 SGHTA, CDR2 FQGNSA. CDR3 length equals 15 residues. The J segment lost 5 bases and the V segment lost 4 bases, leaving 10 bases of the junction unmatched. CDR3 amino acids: CASSSNRDRIHEQYF. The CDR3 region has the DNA TGTGCCAGCAGCTCGAACCGGGACAGGATCCACGAGCAGTACTTC. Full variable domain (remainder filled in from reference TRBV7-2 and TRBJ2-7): GAGVSQSPSNKVTEKGKDVELRCDPISGHTALYWYRQSLGQGLEFLIYFQGNSAPDKSGLPSDRFSAERTGGSVSTLTIQRTQQEDSAVYLCASSSNRDRIHEQYFGPGTRLTVT.

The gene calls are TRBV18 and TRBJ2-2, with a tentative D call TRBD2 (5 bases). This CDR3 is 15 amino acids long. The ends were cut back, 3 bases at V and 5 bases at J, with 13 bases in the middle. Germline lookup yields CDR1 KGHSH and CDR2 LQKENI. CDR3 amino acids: CASSPGGMPTGELFF. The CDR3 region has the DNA TGTGCCAGCTCACCCGGAGGAATGCCAACCGGGGAGCTGTTTTTT.

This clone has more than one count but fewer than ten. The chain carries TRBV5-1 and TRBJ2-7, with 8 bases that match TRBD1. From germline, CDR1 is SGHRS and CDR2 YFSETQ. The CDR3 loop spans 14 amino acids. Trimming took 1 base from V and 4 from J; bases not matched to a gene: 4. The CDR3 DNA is TGCGCCAGCAGCTTGCCCGGGACAGGATACGAGCAGTACTTC. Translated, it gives CASSLPGTGYEQYF.